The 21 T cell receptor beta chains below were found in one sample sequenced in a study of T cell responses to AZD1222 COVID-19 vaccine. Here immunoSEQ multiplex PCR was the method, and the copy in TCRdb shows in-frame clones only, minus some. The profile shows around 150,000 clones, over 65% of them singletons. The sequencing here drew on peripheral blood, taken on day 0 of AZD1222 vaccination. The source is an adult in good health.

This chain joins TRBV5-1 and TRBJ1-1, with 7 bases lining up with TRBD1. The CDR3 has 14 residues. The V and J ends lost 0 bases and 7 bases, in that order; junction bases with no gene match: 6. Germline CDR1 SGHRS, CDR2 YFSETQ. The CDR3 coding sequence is TGCGCCAGCAGCTTGGGGGACAGCTACCTTGAAGCTTTCTTT. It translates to CASSLGDSYLEAFF.

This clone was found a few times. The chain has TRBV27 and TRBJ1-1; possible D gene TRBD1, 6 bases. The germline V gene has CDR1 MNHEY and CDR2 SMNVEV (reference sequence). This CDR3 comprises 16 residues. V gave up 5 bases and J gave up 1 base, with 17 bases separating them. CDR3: CASSPIWGQGNTEAFF. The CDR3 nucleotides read TGTGCCAGCAGTCCCATCTGGGGGCAGGGGAACACTGAAGCTTTCTTT.

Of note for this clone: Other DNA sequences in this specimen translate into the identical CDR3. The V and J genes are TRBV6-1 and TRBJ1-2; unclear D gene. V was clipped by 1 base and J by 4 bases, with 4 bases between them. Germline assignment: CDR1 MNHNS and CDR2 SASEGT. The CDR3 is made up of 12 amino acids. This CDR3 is CASSEGGYGYTF. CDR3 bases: TGTGCCAGCAGTGAAGGGGGCTATGGCTACACCTTC.

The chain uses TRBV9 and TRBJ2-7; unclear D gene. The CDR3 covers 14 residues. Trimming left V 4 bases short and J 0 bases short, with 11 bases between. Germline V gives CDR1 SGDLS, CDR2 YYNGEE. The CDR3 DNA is TGTGCCAGCAGCCCCCTGCCTTCCTCCTACGAGCAGTACTTC. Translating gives CASSPLPSSYEQYF.

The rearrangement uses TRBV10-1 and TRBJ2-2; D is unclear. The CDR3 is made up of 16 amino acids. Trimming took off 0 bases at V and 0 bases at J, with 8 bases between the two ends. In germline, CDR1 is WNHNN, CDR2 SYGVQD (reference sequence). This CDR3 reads CASSESVGANTGELFF. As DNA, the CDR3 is TGCGCCAGCAGTGAGTCGGTCGGCGCGAACACCGGGGAGCTGTTTTTT.

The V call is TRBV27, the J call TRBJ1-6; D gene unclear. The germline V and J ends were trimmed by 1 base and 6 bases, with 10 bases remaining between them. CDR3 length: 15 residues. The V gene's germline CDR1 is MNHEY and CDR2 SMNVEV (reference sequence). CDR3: CASSLWLESNSPLHF. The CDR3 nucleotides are TGTGCCAGCAGTTTATGGCTGGAGTCTAATTCACCCCTCCACTTT.

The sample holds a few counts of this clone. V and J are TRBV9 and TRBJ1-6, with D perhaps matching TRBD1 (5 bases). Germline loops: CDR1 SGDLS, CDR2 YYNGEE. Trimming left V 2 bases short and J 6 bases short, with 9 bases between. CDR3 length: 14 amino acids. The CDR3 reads CASSVGQANSPLHF. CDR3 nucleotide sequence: TGTGCCAGCAGCGTGGGGCAGGCTAATTCACCCCTCCACTTT.

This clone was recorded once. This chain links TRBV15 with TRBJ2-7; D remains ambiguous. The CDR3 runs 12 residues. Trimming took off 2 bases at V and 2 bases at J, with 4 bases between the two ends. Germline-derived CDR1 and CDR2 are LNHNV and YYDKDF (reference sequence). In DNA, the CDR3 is TGTGCCACCAGCAGAACCACCTACGAGCAGTACTTC. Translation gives CATSRTTYEQYF.

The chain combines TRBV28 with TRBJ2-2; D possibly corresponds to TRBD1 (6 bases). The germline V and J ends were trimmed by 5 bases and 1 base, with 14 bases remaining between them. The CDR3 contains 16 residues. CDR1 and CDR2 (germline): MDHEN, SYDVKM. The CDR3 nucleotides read TGTGCCAGCAGTCCAACAGGGCTAGTGAACACCGGGGAGCTGTTTTTT. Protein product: CASSPTGLVNTGELFF. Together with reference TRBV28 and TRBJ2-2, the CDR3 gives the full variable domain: DVKVTQSSRYLVKRTGEKVFLECVQDMDHENMFWYRQDPGLGLRLIYFSYDVKMKEKGDIPEGYSVSREKKERFSLILESASTNQTSMYLCASSPTGLVNTGELFFGEGSRLTVL.

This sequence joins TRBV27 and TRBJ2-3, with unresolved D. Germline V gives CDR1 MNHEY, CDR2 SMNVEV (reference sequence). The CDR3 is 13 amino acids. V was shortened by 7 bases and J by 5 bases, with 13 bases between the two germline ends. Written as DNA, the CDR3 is TGTGCCAGCAAAATGGGCAGAATAGATACGCAGTATTTT. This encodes CASKMGRIDTQYF.

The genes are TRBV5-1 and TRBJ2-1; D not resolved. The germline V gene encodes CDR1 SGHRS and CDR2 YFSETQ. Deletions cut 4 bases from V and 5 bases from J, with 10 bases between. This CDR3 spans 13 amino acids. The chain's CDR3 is CASSLDRNNEQFF. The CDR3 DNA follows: TGCGCCAGCAGCCTGGACCGGAACAATGAGCAGTTCTTC.

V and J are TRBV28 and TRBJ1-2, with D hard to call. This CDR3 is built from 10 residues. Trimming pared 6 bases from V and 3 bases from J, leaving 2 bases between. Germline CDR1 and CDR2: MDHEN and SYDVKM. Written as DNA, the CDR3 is TGTGCCAGCAGCCACTATGGCTACACCTTC. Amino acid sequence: CASSHYGYTF.

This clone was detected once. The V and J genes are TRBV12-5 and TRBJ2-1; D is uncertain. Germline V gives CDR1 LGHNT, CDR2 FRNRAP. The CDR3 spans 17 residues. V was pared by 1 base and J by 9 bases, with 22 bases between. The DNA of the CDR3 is TGTGCTAGTGGTTTGGCCACCCCATTCGTCACAGAGACTGAGCAGTTCTTC. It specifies CASGLATPFVTETEQFF.

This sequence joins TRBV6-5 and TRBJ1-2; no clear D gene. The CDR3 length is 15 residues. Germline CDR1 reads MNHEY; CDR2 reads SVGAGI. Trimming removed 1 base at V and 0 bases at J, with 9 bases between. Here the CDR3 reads CASSYLAPTNYGYTF. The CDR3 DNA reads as TGTGCCAGCAGTTACTTAGCACCGACTAACTATGGCTACACCTTC.

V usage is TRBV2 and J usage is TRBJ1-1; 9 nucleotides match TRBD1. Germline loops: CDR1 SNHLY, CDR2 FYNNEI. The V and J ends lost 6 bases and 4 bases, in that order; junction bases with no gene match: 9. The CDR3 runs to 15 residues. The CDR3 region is CASRDVGQGRTEAFF. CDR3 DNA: TGTGCCAGCAGAGATGTGGGACAGGGACGCACTGAAGCTTTCTTT.

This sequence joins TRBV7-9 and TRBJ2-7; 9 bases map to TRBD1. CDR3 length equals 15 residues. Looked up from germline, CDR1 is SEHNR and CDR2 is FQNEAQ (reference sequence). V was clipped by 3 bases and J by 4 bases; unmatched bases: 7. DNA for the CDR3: TGTGCCAGCAGCTTCGTGGGACAGGGAACATACGAGCAGTACTTC. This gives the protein CASSFVGQGTYEQYF.

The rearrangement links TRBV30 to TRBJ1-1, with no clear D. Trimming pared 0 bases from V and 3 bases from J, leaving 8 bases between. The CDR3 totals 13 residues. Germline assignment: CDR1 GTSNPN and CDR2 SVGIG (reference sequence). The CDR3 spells CAWSVRLDTEAFF. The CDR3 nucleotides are TGTGCCTGGAGTGTACGCCTCGACACTGAAGCTTTCTTT. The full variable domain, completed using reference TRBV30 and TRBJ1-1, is SQTIHQWPATLVQPVGSPLSLECTVEGTSNPNLYWYRQAAGRGLQLLFYSVGIGQISSEVPQNLSASRPQDRQFILSSKKLLLSDSGFYLCAWSVRLDTEAFFGQGTRLTVV.

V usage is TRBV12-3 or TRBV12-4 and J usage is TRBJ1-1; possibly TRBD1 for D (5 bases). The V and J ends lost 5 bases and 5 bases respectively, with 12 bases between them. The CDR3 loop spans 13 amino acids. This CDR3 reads CASSHSAGTEAFF. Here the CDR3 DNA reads TGTGCCAGCAGTCATTCGGCAGGGACTGAAGCTTTCTTT.

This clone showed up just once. This CDR3 reads CASSNRDVLTSPLHF. The CDR3 DNA reads as TGTGCCAGCAGCAACCGGGACGTACTAACTTCACCCCTCCACTTT. The chain carries TRBV5-4 and TRBJ1-6; D is possibly TRBD1 (5 bases). V dropped 4 bases and J dropped 9 bases, with 17 bases sitting between them. Germline CDR1 and CDR2: SGHNT and YYREEE (reference sequence). The length of the CDR3 is 15 residues.

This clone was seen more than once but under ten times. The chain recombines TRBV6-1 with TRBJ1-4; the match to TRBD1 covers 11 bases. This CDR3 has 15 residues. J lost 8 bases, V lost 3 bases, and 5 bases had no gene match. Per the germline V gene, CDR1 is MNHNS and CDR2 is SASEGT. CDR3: CASSDPGQGVEKLFF. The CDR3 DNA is TGTGCCAGCAGTGATCCGGGACAGGGGGTCGAAAAACTGTTTTTT.

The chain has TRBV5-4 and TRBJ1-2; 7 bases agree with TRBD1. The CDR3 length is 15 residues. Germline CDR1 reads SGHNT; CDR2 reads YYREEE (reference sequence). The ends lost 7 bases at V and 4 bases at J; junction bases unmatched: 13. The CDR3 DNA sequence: TGTGCCAGCTCCCCACCCAAGACAGGGCCCTATGGCTACACCTTC. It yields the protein CASSPPKTGPYGYTF.